The 30 T cell receptor beta chains given below trace back to one sample, sequenced in a study of cytomegalovirus exposure and HLA in healthy donors. Sequencing was performed with immunoSEQ multiplex PCR; in TCRdb, only in-frame clones are kept and a portion is missing. This table has about 130,000 clones, roughly 89% appearing once. Sequencing was performed on PBMCs. The source is a man aged 25 to 45 in good health and CMV-seronegative.

This chain links TRBV5-1 with TRBJ1-5, with D possibly being TRBD1 (5 bases). There are 15 residues in the CDR3. Trimming pared 0 bases from V and 7 bases from J, leaving 14 bases between. In germline, CDR1 is SGHRS, CDR2 YFSETQ. The CDR3 DNA sequence: TGCGCCAGCAGCTTGGTGTCGGGGGGTGGACAGCCCCAGCATTTT. It translates to CASSLVSGGGQPQHF.

The chain couples TRBV5-6 to TRBJ1-1; 10 bases agree with TRBD1. Looked up from germline, CDR1 is SGHDT and CDR2 is YYEEEE. CDR3 length: 17 residues. V shed 4 bases, J shed 1 base, and the junction held 10 bases outside the gene matches. As DNA, the CDR3 is TGTGCCAGCAGCCTCCAAAGGGACAGGGGAACGAACACTGAAGCTTTCTTT. Its protein is CASSLQRDRGTNTEAFF.

The sample holds one count of this clone. The V call is TRBV7-3, the J call TRBJ2-7; possibly TRBD2 for D (6 bases). This CDR3 comprises 13 residues. Germline lookup yields CDR1 SGHTA and CDR2 FQGTGA. V dropped 2 bases and J dropped 5 bases, with 10 bases sitting between them. The CDR3 protein is CASSLGLSDEQYF. The CDR3 nucleotides are TGTGCCAGCAGCTTAGGACTAAGCGACGAGCAGTACTTC.

The CDR3 protein is CASSVGRDSATNEKLFF. In DNA, the CDR3 is TGTGCCAGCAGCGTCGGCCGGGACAGTGCAACTAATGAAAAACTGTTTTTT. This rearrangement joins TRBV9 to TRBJ1-4; TRBD1 aligns across 7 bases. The CDR3 is 17 residues long. Germline V gene sequence: CDR1 SGDLS, CDR2 YYNGEE. The ends lost 2 bases at V and 0 bases at J; junction bases unmatched: 7.

J is TRBJ1-2 and V is TRBV29-1, with 8 nucleotides matching TRBD1. Germline assignment: CDR1 SQVTM and CDR2 ANQGSEA. CDR3 length: 12 residues. The J segment lost 4 bases and the V segment lost 5 bases, leaving 3 bases of the junction unmatched. The CDR3 protein is CSVSTGVYGYTF. DNA of the CDR3: TGCAGCGTTTCGACAGGGGTCTATGGCTACACCTTC.

The rearrangement joins TRBV5-4 to TRBJ2-1; TRBD1 matches at 10 bases. The trim removed 5 bases at V and 4 bases at J, leaving 9 bases unmatched. Germline assignment: CDR1 SGHNT and CDR2 YYREEE (reference sequence). The CDR3 has 16 residues. The CDR3 nucleotides read TGTGCCAGCAGATGGGACAGGGGAACAACTTACAATGAGCAGTTCTTC. Amino acid sequence: CASRWDRGTTYNEQFF.

This chain joins TRBV6-5 and TRBJ1-6; D perhaps matches TRBD1 (6 bases). Germline V lookup: CDR1 MNHEY, CDR2 SVGAGI. The V gene lost 5 bases and the J gene lost 9 bases, with 14 bases spanning the gap. There are 14 residues in the CDR3. The CDR3 here is CASSMTGWGSPLHF. The CDR3, as DNA: TGTGCCAGCAGTATGACAGGTTGGGGTTCACCCCTCCACTTT.

The chain carries TRBV5-1 and TRBJ2-2; 9 bases agree with TRBD2. The germline CDR1 and CDR2 sequences are SGHRS and YFSETQ. With V trimmed by 4 bases and J by 6 bases, 1 base remained unmatched. This CDR3 has 13 amino acids. CDR3 DNA: TGCGCCAGCAGCGGGACTAGCTCCGGGGAGCTGTTTTTT. Encoded protein: CASSGTSSGELFF.

The V gene is TRBV29-1, the J gene TRBJ2-1; 9 nucleotides align to TRBD2. CDR3 length: 15 residues. The trim removed 5 bases at V and 9 bases at J, leaving 14 bases unmatched. CDR1 SQVTM and CDR2 ANQGSEA come from the germline V gene. The CDR3 DNA reads TGCAGCGTTACCCCCGGGACTAGCTATCGTGCTGAGCAGTTCTTC. Its protein product is CSVTPGTSYRAEQFF.

This rearrangement joins TRBV7-9 to TRBJ2-7, with 9 positions matching TRBD1. The length of the CDR3 is 15 residues. Germline-derived CDR1 and CDR2 are SEHNR and FQNEAQ (reference sequence). V was clipped by 4 bases and J by 2 bases; unmatched bases: 6. The CDR3 region has the DNA TGTGCCAGCAGCTCCGCGACAGGGGGTACCTACGAGCAGTACTTC. It yields the protein CASSSATGGTYEQYF.

This chain uses TRBV4-1 with TRBJ2-7, with TRBD2 matching 8 bases. The junction had 5 bases not matched to a gene; V was cut back by 4 bases and J by 0 bases. This CDR3 has 15 residues. Germline CDR1 is MGHRA and CDR2 is YSYEKL. The CDR3 DNA follows: TGCGCCAGCAGCCTTAGGACTAGCTCCTCCTACGAGCAGTACTTC. The encoded protein is CASSLRTSSSYEQYF.

The chain combines TRBV2 with TRBJ2-3; perhaps TRBD2 as D (5 bases). The CDR3 loop spans 13 amino acids. Trimming removed 6 bases from V and 5 bases from J, with 12 bases in between. The germline gives CDR1 SNHLY, CDR2 FYNNEI. CDR3 sequence (DNA): TGTGCCAGCAGCGAGAGCGGTTTAGATACGCAGTATTTT. Its protein product is CASSESGLDTQYF.

The chain is built from TRBV6-5 and TRBJ2-7; D might be TRBD1 (5 bases). Germline CDR1 MNHEY, CDR2 SVGAGI. The CDR3 has 16 amino acids. The V and J ends lost 0 bases and 1 base respectively, with 13 bases between them. The CDR3 spells CASSYSKGIYSYEQYF. In DNA form, the CDR3 reads TGTGCCAGCAGTTACTCGAAGGGGATTTATTCCTACGAGCAGTACTTC.

The rearrangement joins TRBV10-2 to TRBJ2-1, with a possible D match to TRBD1 (5 bases). The CDR3 runs 12 residues. The germline V gene encodes CDR1 WSHSY and CDR2 SAAADI. The V and J ends lost 0 bases and 12 bases respectively, with 9 bases between them. CDR3 loop: CASSESFRGQFF. The DNA of the CDR3 is TGCGCCAGCAGTGAGTCGTTTAGGGGGCAGTTCTTC.

As regards this clone: Other DNA sequences in this specimen translate into the identical CDR3. V gene TRBV4-2 combines with J gene TRBJ2-7; TRBD2 matches 7 bases. Trimming at V came to 1 base and at J to 2 bases, leaving 5 bases not matched to a gene. CDR1 and CDR2 (germline): LGHNA, YNFKEQ. CDR3 length: 15 residues. In DNA, the CDR3 is TGTGCCAGCAGCCAAGTGGGGGGGGGAACCTACGAGCAGTACTTC. Protein product: CASSQVGGGTYEQYF.

The chain uses TRBV27 and TRBJ2-3; no clear D. There are 12 residues in the CDR3. V lost 6 bases and J 14 bases, leaving 18 bases between the germline ends. In germline, CDR1 is MNHEY, CDR2 SMNVEV (reference sequence). The CDR3 sequence: CASSNPGPRLYF. CDR3 DNA sequence: TGTGCCAGCAGCAATCCCGGCCCCAGGTTGTATTTT.

The chain has TRBV7-9 and TRBJ2-2, with no clear D. V lost 7 bases, J lost 5 bases, and 5 bases lay in between. Germline loops: CDR1 SEHNR, CDR2 FQNEAQ (reference sequence). The CDR3 is 11 amino acids. CDR3 in DNA: TGTGCCAGCACTAAGACCGGGGAGCTGTTTTTT. Translating gives CASTKTGELFF.

V is TRBV5-1 and J is TRBJ1-6; D remains unclear. Germline V gene lookup returns CDR1 SGHRS and CDR2 YFSETQ. The germline V and J ends were trimmed by 3 bases and 7 bases, with 8 bases remaining between them. The CDR3 covers 13 residues. The CDR3 region is CASSSQLNSPLHF. The DNA of the CDR3 is TGCGCCAGCAGCTCACAGCTGAATTCACCCCTCCACTTT.

This chain links TRBV4-1 with TRBJ1-3; TRBD1 agrees at 12 bases. J gave up 4 bases and V 4 bases, and 11 bases lay outside the gene matches. CDR3 length: 18 residues. Germline CDR1 MGHRA, CDR2 YSYEKL. The CDR3 loop reads CASSRWSGTGGAGNTIYF. CDR3 nucleotide sequence: TGCGCCAGCAGCCGATGGTCCGGGACAGGGGGCGCAGGAAACACCATATATTTT.

The rearrangement uses TRBV5-1 and TRBJ2-1; D unresolved. CDR1 and CDR2 (germline): SGHRS, YFSETQ. The CDR3 covers 14 residues. V lost 1 base, J lost 7 bases, and 12 bases lay in between. For the CDR3, the DNA is TGCGCCAGCAGCTTGAACTCCCCCTTAAATGAGCAGTTCTTC. Translated, it gives CASSLNSPLNEQFF.

The V and J genes are TRBV7-8 and TRBJ2-7; 7 bases line up with TRBD1. The CDR3 is made up of 16 amino acids. The V and J ends lost 4 bases and 0 bases, in that order; junction bases with no gene match: 9. Per germline, CDR1 SGHVS and CDR2 FQNEAQ. The chain's CDR3 is CASSSPKGQSSYEQYF. CDR3 nucleotides: TGTGCCAGCAGCTCCCCAAAGGGACAGAGCTCCTACGAGCAGTACTTC.

This clone was counted only a few times. This sequence joins TRBV6-5 and TRBJ1-2, with 7 bases fitting TRBD1. In germline, CDR1 is MNHEY, CDR2 SVGAGI. With 6 bases clipped from V and 2 bases from J, the junction kept 3 bases outside the gene matches. This CDR3 region has 13 residues. The CDR3 DNA follows: TGTGCCAGCAGCCCGGGACAGAACTATGGCTACACCTTC. This codes for CASSPGQNYGYTF.

The chain recombines TRBV4-1 with TRBJ1-1, with TRBD1 matching over 7 bases. This CDR3 is built from 15 residues. V shed 1 base and J 7 bases; nucleotides not matched to a gene: 9. CDR1 and CDR2 (germline): MGHRA, YSYEKL. The CDR3 DNA follows: TGCGCCAGCAGCCAAGCTCGCGGGGACAGAAGTGAAGCTTTCTTT. Its protein product is CASSQARGDRSEAFF.

The chain's CDR3 is CASSQRGGGNEKLFF. The CDR3 coding sequence is TGCGCCAGCAGCCAACGGGGAGGGGGGAATGAAAAACTGTTTTTT. The chain uses TRBV4-1 and TRBJ1-4; possible D gene TRBD1, 6 bases. Germline V gene data show CDR1 as MGHRA and CDR2 as YSYEKL. CDR3 length: 15 residues. The ends were cut back, 2 bases at V and 5 bases at J, with 12 bases in the middle.

V is TRBV10-3 and J is TRBJ2-7; 8 positions match TRBD1. The CDR3 contains 12 residues. CDR1 and CDR2 from the germline V gene are ENHRY and SYGVKD. V lost 10 bases to trimming and J lost 1 base; unmatched junction nucleotides: 3. The CDR3 coding sequence is TGTGCCACGACAGGGGATTCCTACGAGCAGTACTTC. It codes for CATTGDSYEQYF.

The count of this clone is one. The genes are TRBV27 and TRBJ2-4, with D tentatively TRBD2 (5 bases). Germline V gene lookup returns CDR1 MNHEY and CDR2 SMNVEV (reference sequence). Deletions cut 0 bases from V and 6 bases from J, with 9 bases between. This CDR3 region has 14 residues. DNA for the CDR3: TGTGCCAGCAGTTTATCTGGCGGGCCAAACATTCAGTACTTC. Protein sequence: CASSLSGGPNIQYF.

This chain links TRBV11-2 with TRBJ2-3, with 7 bases fitting TRBD2. The CDR3 is made up of 19 amino acids. Germline CDR1 is SGHAT and CDR2 is FQNNGV. With 4 bases clipped from V and 3 bases from J, the junction kept 19 bases outside the gene matches. CDR3 loop: CASSSSPVDLPGGTDTQYF. DNA for the CDR3: TGTGCCAGCAGCTCCTCACCGGTTGACCTCCCCGGGGGGACAGATACGCAGTATTTT.

The chain's CDR3 is CASSEEVRDIPYNGYTF. The CDR3 DNA follows: TGTGCCAGCAGTGAAGAGGTTAGGGACATCCCATATAATGGCTACACCTTC. The genes are TRBV6-1 and TRBJ1-2; D perhaps matches TRBD1 (6 bases). CDR3 length: 17 amino acids. Deletions cut 1 base from V and 6 bases from J, with 21 bases between. Germline V CDR1 and CDR2: MNHNS, SASEGT.

CDR3 residues: CASSERNSHGYTF. The CDR3 DNA follows: TGTGCCAGCAGTGAAAGAAACAGCCACGGCTACACCTTC. The rearrangement joins TRBV6-1 to TRBJ1-2, with D uncertain. The CDR3 extends over 13 amino acids. The germline V and J ends were trimmed by 2 bases and 8 bases, with 12 bases remaining between them. Germline-derived CDR1 and CDR2 are MNHNS and SASEGT.

This clone occurred a few times. J is TRBJ2-7 and V is TRBV4-1; 8 nucleotides agree with TRBD1. The germline gives CDR1 MGHRA, CDR2 YSYEKL. The CDR3 extends over 14 amino acids. Germline trimming cut 4 bases from V and 5 bases from J; bases unmatched to any gene: 7. CDR3 protein: CASSPYDRGDEQYF. The CDR3 region has the DNA TGCGCCAGCAGCCCCTACGACAGGGGCGACGAGCAGTACTTC.